This T cell receptor beta chain was sequenced during a study of beta chain features in type 1 diabetes. Germline V gives CDR1 DFQATT, CDR2 SNEGSKA (reference sequence). V lost 4 bases and J 3 bases, leaving 4 bases between the germline ends. This CDR3 is built from 10 residues. Findings and caveats of the study: Although PCR might favor shorter templates, it would do so equally in patients and controls. Relative to healthy donors, patients appeared to have naive, central memory and Treg TCRB repertoires that were more similar.

This clone was recorded a few times. Its specificity is unknown. Expressed TCRB transcripts were sequenced, since all the RNA that had been isolated was reverse transcribed. About 3.57 million reads per sample were averaged for naive, central memory and regulatory samples. Some clones are missing from TCRdb's copy, which holds only in-frame ones; the method was immunoSEQ multiplex PCR. The sample consists of 150,000 to 180,000 clones, approximately 8.1% of them appearing once. Sorted CD4+ subsets: naive, central memory, regulatory, stem cell-like memory (CD45RO/CCR7/CD25/CD127/CD95/CD27 panel). Sequencing was done on a sample of central memory CD4+ T cells from blood. The sequence was obtained from a man aged 18 to 29 in good health. The V and J genes are TRBV20-1 and TRBJ2-7; D gene uncertain. The CDR3 DNA is TGCAGTGCTACCAACTACGAGCAGTACTTC. Translating gives CSATNYEQYF.